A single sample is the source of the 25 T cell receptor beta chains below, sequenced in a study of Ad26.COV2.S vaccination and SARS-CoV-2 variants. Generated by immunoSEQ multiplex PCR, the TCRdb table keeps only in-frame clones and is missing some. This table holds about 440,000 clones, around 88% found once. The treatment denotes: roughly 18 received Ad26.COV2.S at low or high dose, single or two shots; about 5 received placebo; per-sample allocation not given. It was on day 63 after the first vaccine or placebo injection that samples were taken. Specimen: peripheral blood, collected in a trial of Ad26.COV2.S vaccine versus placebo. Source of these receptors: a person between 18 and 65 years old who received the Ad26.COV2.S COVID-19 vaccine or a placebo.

The CDR3 sequence is CASSTGQQETQYF. DNA for the CDR3: TGTGCCAGCAGTACGGGACAGCAAGAGACCCAGTACTTC. The chain recombines TRBV7-3 with TRBJ2-5; TRBD1 matches 7 bases. The CDR3 covers 13 residues. Germline CDR1 reads SGHTA; CDR2 reads FQGTGA. The junction had 3 bases not matched to a gene; V was cut back by 6 bases and J by 2 bases.

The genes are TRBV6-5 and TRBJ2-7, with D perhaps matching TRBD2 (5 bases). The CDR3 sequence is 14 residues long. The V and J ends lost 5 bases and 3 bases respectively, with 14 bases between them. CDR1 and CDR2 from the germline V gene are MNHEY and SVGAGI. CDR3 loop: CASSLTLGSYEQYF. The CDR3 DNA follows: TGTGCCAGCAGTCTGACTCTAGGGAGCTACGAGCAGTACTTC.

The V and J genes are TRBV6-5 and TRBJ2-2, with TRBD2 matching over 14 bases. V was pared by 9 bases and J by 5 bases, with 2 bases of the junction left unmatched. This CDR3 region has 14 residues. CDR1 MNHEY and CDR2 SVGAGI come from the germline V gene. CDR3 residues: CASGLAGGTGELFF. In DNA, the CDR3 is TGTGCCAGTGGACTAGCGGGAGGAACCGGGGAGCTGTTTTTT.

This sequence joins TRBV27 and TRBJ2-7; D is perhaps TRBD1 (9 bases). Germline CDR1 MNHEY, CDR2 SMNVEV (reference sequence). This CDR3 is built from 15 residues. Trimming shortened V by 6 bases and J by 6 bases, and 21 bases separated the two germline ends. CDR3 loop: CASRQQGAGGGEQYF. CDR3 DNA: TGTGCCAGCAGACAACAGGGGGCGGGAGGTGGCGAGCAGTACTTC.

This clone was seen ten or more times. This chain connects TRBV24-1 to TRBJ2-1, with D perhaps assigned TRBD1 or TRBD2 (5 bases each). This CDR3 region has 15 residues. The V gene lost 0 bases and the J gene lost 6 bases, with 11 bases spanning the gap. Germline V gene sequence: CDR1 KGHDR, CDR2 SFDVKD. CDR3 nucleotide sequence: TGTGCCACCAGTGATTTGGGGGGTTTGAGCAATGAGCAGTTCTTC. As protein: CATSDLGGLSNEQFF.

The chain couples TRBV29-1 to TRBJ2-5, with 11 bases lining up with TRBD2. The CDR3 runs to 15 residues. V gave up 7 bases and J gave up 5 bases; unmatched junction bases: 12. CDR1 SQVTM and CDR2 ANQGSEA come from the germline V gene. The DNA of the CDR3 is TGCAGCGGGGGGGGTAGCGGGAGGGCCGCGGAGACCCAGTACTTC. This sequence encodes CSGGGSGRAAETQYF.

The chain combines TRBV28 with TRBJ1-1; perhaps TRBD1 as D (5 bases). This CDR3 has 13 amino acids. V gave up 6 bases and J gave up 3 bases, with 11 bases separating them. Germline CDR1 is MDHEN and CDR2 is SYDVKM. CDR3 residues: CASSLGTYTEAFF. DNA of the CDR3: TGTGCCAGCAGCCTCGGGACCTACACTGAAGCTTTCTTT.

The CDR3 is CASSIREGRETQYF. CDR3 sequence (DNA): TGTGCCAGTAGTATTCGGGAGGGCCGGGAGACCCAGTACTTC. The J gene is TRBJ2-5, the V gene TRBV19, with 8 bases lining up with TRBD2. The CDR3 extends over 14 amino acids. V was clipped by 3 bases and J by 5 bases; unmatched bases: 5. Germline lookup yields CDR1 LNHDA and CDR2 SQIVND (reference sequence).

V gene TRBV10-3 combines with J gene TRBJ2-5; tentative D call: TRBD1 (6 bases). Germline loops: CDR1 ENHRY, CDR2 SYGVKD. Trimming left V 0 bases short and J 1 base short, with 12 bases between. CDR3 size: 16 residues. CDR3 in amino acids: CAISESRGSFQETQYF. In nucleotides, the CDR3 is TGTGCCATCAGTGAGTCGAGGGGGAGTTTCCAAGAGACCCAGTACTTC.

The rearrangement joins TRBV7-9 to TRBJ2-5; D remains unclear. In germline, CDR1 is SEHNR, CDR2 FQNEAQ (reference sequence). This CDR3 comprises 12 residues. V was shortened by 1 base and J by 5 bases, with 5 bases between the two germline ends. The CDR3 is CASSLGWETQYF. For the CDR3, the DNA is TGTGCCAGCAGCTTAGGATGGGAGACCCAGTACTTC.

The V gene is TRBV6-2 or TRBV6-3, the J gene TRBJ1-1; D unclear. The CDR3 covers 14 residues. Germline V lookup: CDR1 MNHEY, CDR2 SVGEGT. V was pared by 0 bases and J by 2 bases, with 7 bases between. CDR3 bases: TGTGCCAGCAGTTACTCAGGAGTAAACACTGAAGCTTTCTTT. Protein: CASSYSGVNTEAFF.

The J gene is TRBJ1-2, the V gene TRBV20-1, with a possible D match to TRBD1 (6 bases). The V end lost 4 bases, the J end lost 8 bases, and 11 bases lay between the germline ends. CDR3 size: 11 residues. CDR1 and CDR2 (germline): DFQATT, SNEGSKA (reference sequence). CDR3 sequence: CSANGQWGYTF. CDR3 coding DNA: TGCAGTGCTAACGGACAGTGGGGCTACACCTTC.

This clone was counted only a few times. CDR3 residues: CASSQGSGGTQPQHF. The CDR3 region has the DNA TGTGCCAGCAGCCAAGGTTCGGGGGGCACTCAGCCCCAGCATTTT. This chain joins TRBV4-2 and TRBJ1-5, with a tentative D call TRBD1 (6 bases). The CDR3 totals 15 residues. CDR1 and CDR2 from the germline V gene are LGHNA and YNFKEQ. V dropped 1 base and J dropped 6 bases, with 13 bases sitting between them.

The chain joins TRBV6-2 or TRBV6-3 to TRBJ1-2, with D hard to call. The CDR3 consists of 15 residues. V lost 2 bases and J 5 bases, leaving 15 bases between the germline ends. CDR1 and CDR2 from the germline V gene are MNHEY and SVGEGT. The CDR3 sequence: CASSYARLTEYGYTF. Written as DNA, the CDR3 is TGTGCCAGCAGTTACGCTCGACTCACTGAGTATGGCTACACCTTC.

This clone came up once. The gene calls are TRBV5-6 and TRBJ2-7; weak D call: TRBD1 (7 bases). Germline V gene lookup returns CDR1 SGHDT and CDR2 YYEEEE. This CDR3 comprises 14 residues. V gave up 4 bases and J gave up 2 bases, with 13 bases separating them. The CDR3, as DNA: TGTGCCAGCAGCCCGACAGGGAGGACCTACGAGCAGTACTTC. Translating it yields CASSPTGRTYEQYF. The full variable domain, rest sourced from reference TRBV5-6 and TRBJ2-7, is DAGVTQSPTHLIKTRGQQVTLRCSPKSGHDTVSWYQQALGQGPQFIFQYYEEEERQRGNFPDRFSGHQFPNYSSELNVNALLLGDSALYLCASSPTGRTYEQYFGPGTRLTVT.

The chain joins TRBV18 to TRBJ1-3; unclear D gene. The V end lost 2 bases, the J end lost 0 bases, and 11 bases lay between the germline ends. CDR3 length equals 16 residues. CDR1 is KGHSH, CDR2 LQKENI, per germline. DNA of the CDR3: TGTGCCAGCTCACCAACCGTGGGAGTCTCTGGAAACACCATATATTTT. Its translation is CASSPTVGVSGNTIYF.

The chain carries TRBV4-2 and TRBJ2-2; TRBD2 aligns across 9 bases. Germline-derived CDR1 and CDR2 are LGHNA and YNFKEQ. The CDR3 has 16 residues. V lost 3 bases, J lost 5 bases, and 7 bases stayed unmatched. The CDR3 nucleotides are TGTGCCAGCAGCCAGGAGACTAGCGGAAAGACCGGGGAGCTGTTTTTT. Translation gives CASSQETSGKTGELFF.

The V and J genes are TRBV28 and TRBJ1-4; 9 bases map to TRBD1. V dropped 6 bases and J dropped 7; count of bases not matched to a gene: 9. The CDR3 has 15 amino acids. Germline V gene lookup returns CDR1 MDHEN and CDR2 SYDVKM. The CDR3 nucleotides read TGTGCCAGCAGAGCCGGGGGGACAGGGAGTGAAAAACTGTTTTTT. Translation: CASRAGGTGSEKLFF.

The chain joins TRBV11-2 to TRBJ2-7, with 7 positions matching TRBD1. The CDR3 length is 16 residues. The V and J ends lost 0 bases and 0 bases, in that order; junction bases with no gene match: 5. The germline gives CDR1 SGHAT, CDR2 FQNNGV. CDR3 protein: CASSLDGRGFSYEQYF. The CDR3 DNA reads TGTGCCAGCAGCTTAGACGGCAGGGGGTTCTCCTACGAGCAGTACTTC.

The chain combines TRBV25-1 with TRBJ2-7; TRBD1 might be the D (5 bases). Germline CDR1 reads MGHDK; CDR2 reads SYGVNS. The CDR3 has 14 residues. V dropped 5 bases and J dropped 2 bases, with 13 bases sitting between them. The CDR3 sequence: CASSWGDSAYEQYF. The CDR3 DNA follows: TGTGCCAGCAGTTGGGGCGACAGCGCCTACGAGCAGTACTTC.

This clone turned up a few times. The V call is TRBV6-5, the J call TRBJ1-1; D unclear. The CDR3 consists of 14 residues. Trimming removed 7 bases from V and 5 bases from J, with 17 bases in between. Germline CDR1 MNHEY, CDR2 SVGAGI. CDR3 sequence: CASIPETRGTEAFF. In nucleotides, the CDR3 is TGTGCCAGCATCCCAGAGACCCGGGGAACTGAAGCTTTCTTT.

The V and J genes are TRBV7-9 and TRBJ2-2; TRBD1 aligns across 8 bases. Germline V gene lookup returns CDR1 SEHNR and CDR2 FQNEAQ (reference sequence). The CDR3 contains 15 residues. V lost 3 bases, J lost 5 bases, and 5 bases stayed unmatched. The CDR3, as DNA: TGTGCCAGCAGCTTCCCAGGGGGCAGAACCGGGGAGCTGTTTTTT. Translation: CASSFPGGRTGELFF. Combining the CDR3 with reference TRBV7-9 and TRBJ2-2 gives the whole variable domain DTGVSQNPRHKITKRGQNVTFRCDPISEHNRLYWYRQTLGQGPEFLTYFQNEAQLEKSRLLSDRFSAERPKGSFSTLEIQRTEQGDSAMYLCASSFPGGRTGELFFGEGSRLTVL.

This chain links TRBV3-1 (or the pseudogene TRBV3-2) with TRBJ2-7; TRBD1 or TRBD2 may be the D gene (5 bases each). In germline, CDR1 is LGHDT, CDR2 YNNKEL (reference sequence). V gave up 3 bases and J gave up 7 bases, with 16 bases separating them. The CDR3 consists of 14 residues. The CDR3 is CASSHAVQGGEQYF. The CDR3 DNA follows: TGTGCCAGCAGCCACGCCGTCCAGGGCGGGGAGCAGTACTTC.

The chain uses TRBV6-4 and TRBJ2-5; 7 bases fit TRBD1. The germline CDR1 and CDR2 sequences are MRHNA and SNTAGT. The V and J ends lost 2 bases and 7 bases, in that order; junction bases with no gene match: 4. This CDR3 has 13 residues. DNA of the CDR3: TGTGCCAGCAGTGACGACAGGGTCTGGACCCAGTACTTC. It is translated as CASSDDRVWTQYF.

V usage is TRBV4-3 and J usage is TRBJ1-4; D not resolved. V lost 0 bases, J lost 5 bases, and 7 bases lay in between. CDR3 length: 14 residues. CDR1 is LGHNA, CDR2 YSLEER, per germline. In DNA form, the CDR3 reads TGCGCCAGCAGCCAAGATGCGAGAAATGAAAAACTGTTTTTT. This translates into CASSQDARNEKLFF.